Each of the 10 T cell receptor beta chains below was sequenced from the same sample in a study of T cell clonality in common variable immunodeficiency. Broader study findings: In common variable immunodeficiency, TCR beta chains reportedly carried fewer deletions and N-nucleotide insertions.

These receptors' targets are unknown. This table comes from immunoSEQ multiplex PCR, and its TCRdb copy is limited to in-frame clones, with some not included. Found here are fewer than 40,000 clones, no singletons; the ten largest cover approximately 6.8%. Sequenced: peripheral blood mononuclear cells. The receptors originated from a human donor with common variable immunodeficiency.

This clone was counted many times. The CDR3 end lies 3 residues beyond the end of the read and is filled in from the germline J gene. Other nucleotide sequences from this sample produce the same CDR3. J is TRBJ2-7 and V is TRBV29-1, with 7 bases that match TRBD1. This CDR3 has 12 residues. The germline CDR1 and CDR2 sequences are SQVTM and ANQGSEA. Germline trimming cut 4 bases from V and 2 bases from J; bases unmatched to any gene: 2. The CDR3 sequence: CSVGDRTYEQYF. The CDR3 DNA, read in part, is TGCAGCGTTGGGGACAGAACCTACGAG.

This clone has only a few counts. Sequencing ends 3 residues short of the CDR3 end; the germline J gene provides the rest. The J gene is TRBJ2-7, the V gene TRBV7-9; weak D call: TRBD2 (6 bases). The length of the CDR3 is 14 residues. V lost 5 bases and J lost 3, with 14 bases in between. CDR1 and CDR2 (germline): SEHNR, FQNEAQ (reference sequence). CDR3 DNA, as far as it was read: TGTGCCAGCAGCCCCGGGACTGGATACTACGAG. Translated: CASSPGTGYYE. The full CDR3 reads CASSPGTGYYEQYF.

In regard to this clone: The sequenced fragment ends 3 residues before the CDR3 boundary, so the rest is inferred from the germline J gene. The chain has TRBV19 and TRBJ2-7, with D tentatively TRBD2 (7 bases). CDR1 and CDR2 from the germline V gene are LNHDA and SQIVND (reference sequence). This CDR3 spans 16 amino acids. V gave up 3 bases and J gave up 1 base, with 16 bases separating them. CDR3 DNA, as far as it was read: TGTGCCAGTAGTATCCGGGGGGCTAGCGGATCCTACGAG. Protein: CASSIRGASGSYE. The full CDR3 reads CASSIRGASGSYEQYF.

Only a few counts were recorded for this clone. The observed sequence ends 3 residues before the CDR3 terminus, with the missing tail filled in from the germline J gene. The chain joins TRBV7-9 to TRBJ1-5; TRBD1 is a possible D gene (5 bases). Trimming stripped 3 bases from V and 7 bases from J, with 13 bases between. The V gene's germline CDR1 is SEHNR and CDR2 FQNEAQ (reference sequence). The CDR3 runs to 14 residues. The CDR3 DNA, read in part, is TGTGCCAGCAGCTTCGGGGGGTCGGGGCAGCCC. Amino acids: CASSFGGSGQP. The whole CDR3 sequence reads CASSFGGSGQPQHF.

This clone was observed at least ten times. The CDR3 end lies 3 residues beyond the end of the read and is filled in from the germline J gene. This chain links TRBV6-2 or TRBV6-3 with TRBJ2-3; D is unresolved. V was pared by 0 bases and J by 8 bases, with 12 bases between. Looked up from germline, CDR1 is MNHEY and CDR2 is SVGEGT. This CDR3 comprises 14 residues. CDR3 DNA, as far as it was read: TGTGCCAGCAGTTACTCGATAGGCGGAGCTACG. Amino acids: CASSYSIGGAT. The complete CDR3 sequence is CASSYSIGGATQYF.

Turning to this clone: The read stops 3 residues short of the end of the CDR3; the missing end is completed from the germline J gene. The rearrangement joins TRBV5-6 to TRBJ2-1; 9 bases line up with TRBD2. CDR3 length: 15 amino acids. V was clipped by 4 bases and J by 5 bases; unmatched bases: 7. Germline CDR1 SGHDT, CDR2 YYEEEE. The DNA read from the CDR3 is TGTGCCAGCAGCATAAGCGGGAGGTACAACAATGAG. Translation gives CASSISGRYNNE. The full CDR3 sequence reads CASSISGRYNNEQFF.

In the case of this clone: The read ends 3 residues early relative to the CDR3; the germline J gene fills the gap. This chain joins TRBV2 and TRBJ2-7, with 7 bases aligning to TRBD2. The V segment lost 11 bases and the J segment 0 bases; nucleotides outside the gene matches: 10. Germline-derived CDR1 and CDR2 are SNHLY and FYNNEI. The CDR3 consists of 14 residues. CDR3 amino acids: CASRGGVGSYEQYF. The CDR3 bases that were read are TGTGCCTCGCGGGGAGGGGTGGGCTCCTACGAG.

This clone was observed a few times. The read ends 3 residues before the CDR3 terminus; that terminus is restored from the germline J gene. The V and J genes are TRBV11-2 and TRBJ2-5; no clear D. The germline V gene has CDR1 SGHAT and CDR2 FQNNGV. The CDR3 is 14 amino acids. Trimming pared 1 base from V and 1 base from J, leaving 7 bases between. CDR3 sequence reads: CASSLAGFQETQYF. CDR3 DNA (partial): TGTGCCAGCAGCTTAGCTGGCTTCCAAGAGACC.

This clone was counted only a few times. The read terminates 3 residues before the CDR3 end, so the remaining end is supplied by the germline J gene. V gene TRBV6-2 or TRBV6-3 combines with J gene TRBJ2-1; TRBD1 matches 12 bases. V shed 4 bases and J 3 bases; nucleotides not matched to a gene: 4. The CDR3 is 16 amino acids. Germline V CDR1 and CDR2: MNHEY, SVGEGT. The CDR3 DNA, read in part, is TGTGCCAGCAGTTCCGGGACAGGGGGCATCTACAATGAG. This sequence encodes CASSSGTGGIYNE. The full CDR3 sequence reads CASSSGTGGIYNEQFF.

About this clone itself: The read terminates 3 residues before the CDR3 end, so the remaining end is supplied by the germline J gene. The chain recombines TRBV6-2 or TRBV6-3 with TRBJ1-5; 8 bases agree with TRBD1. The CDR3 contains 13 residues. The germline V gene encodes CDR1 MNHEY and CDR2 SVGEGT. V lost 10 bases to trimming and J lost 9 bases; unmatched junction nucleotides: 11. The CDR3 is CAIDDRGVGPQHF. The part of the CDR3 DNA that was read is TGTGCCATTGATGACAGGGGCGTTGGGCCC.